The 32 T cell receptor beta chains given below trace back to one sample, sequenced in a study of T cell responses to AZD1222 COVID-19 vaccine. The method was immunoSEQ multiplex PCR; TCRdb's version includes in-frame clones alone and lacks a portion of them. This sample has 200,000 or so clones, with 87% found just once. The specimen comprised peripheral blood, sampled on day 0 of MenACWY control vaccination. Receptors were obtained from an adult in good health.

The rearrangement joins TRBV7-9 to TRBJ2-5, with D hard to call. The V end lost 4 bases, the J end lost 5 bases, and 14 bases lay between the germline ends. The CDR3 runs 14 residues. Germline CDR1 reads SEHNR; CDR2 reads FQNEAQ (reference sequence). Here the CDR3 reads CASSSTIARETQYF. CDR3 bases: TGTGCCAGCAGCTCAACTATAGCTAGGGAGACCCAGTACTTC.

V is TRBV5-3 and J is TRBJ1-1; a weak D match, TRBD1 (5 bases). TRBV5-3 is marked as an open reading frame, function uncertain. The length of the CDR3 is 15 residues. The V gene lost 4 bases and the J gene lost 0 bases, with 13 bases spanning the gap. The CDR3 nucleotides read TGTGCCAGAAGCCCCGGGGCAATACTGAACACTGAAGCTTTCTTT. Its protein is CARSPGAILNTEAFF.

The J gene is TRBJ1-5, the V gene TRBV19; the D is unclear. The CDR3 contains 14 residues. Germline V gives CDR1 LNHDA, CDR2 SQIVND (reference sequence). V was pared by 5 bases and J by 0 bases, with 8 bases between. The DNA for the CDR3 is TGTGCCAGTAGTTTGTTTGATAGCAATCAGCCCCAGCATTTT. Its translation: CASSLFDSNQPQHF. Combining the CDR3 with reference TRBV19 and TRBJ1-5 gives the whole variable domain DGGITQSPKYLFRKEGQNVTLSCEQNLNHDAMYWYRQDPGQGLRLIYYSQIVNDFQKGDIAEGYSVSREKKESFPLTVTSAQKNPTAFYLCASSLFDSNQPQHFGDGTRLSIL.

The CDR3 DNA reads TGTGCCAGCAGCACCGGACTAGCGGGATCCTACGAGCAGTACTTC. Residues: CASSTGLAGSYEQYF. This chain joins TRBV11-3 and TRBJ2-7, with 12 bases fitting TRBD2. J gave up 1 base and V 5 bases, and 3 bases lay outside the gene matches. The CDR3 covers 15 residues. Looked up from germline, CDR1 is SGHNT and CDR2 is YENEEA. Complete variable domain (other parts from reference TRBV11-3 and TRBJ2-7): EAGVVQSPRYKIIEKKQPVAFWCNPISGHNTLYWYLQNLGQGPELLIRYENEEAVDDSQLPKDRFSAERLKGVDSTLKIQPAELGDSAVYLCASSTGLAGSYEQYFGPGTRLTVT.

This clone showed up just once. The chain couples TRBV5-1 to TRBJ1-1; TRBD1 is a possible D gene (6 bases). The germline CDR1 and CDR2 sequences are SGHRS and YFSETQ. Trimming took off 0 bases at V and 4 bases at J, with 13 bases between the two ends. The CDR3 runs to 15 residues. The DNA for the CDR3 is TGCGCCAGCAGCTTGGGGACAGCCCTGGCCACTGAAGCTTTCTTT. The encoded protein is CASSLGTALATEAFF.

The rearrangement joins TRBV5-1 to TRBJ1-1, with TRBD1 as a possible D gene (6 bases). Germline lookup yields CDR1 SGHRS and CDR2 YFSETQ. The CDR3 totals 14 residues. Trimming cost V 2 bases and J 4 bases, with 12 bases left between them. In DNA, the CDR3 is TGCGCCAGCAGCTTCGAGGGGGTTGTCACTGAAGCTTTCTTT. Its translation is CASSFEGVVTEAFF.

The chain employs TRBV18 and TRBJ2-7, with TRBD1 matching over 11 bases. With 2 bases clipped from V and 7 bases from J, the junction kept 10 bases outside the gene matches. The CDR3 covers 16 residues. Germline V lookup: CDR1 KGHSH, CDR2 LQKENI. CDR3 DNA sequence: TGTGCCAGCTCACCAGTAACCGGGACAGGGGGTAAAGAGCAGTACTTC. Amino acids: CASSPVTGTGGKEQYF. Using reference TRBV18 and TRBJ2-7 for the parts outside the CDR3, the full variable domain is NAGVMQNPRHLVRRRGQEARLRCSPMKGHSHVYWYRQLPEEGLKFMVYLQKENIIDESGMPKERFSAEFPKEGPSILRIQQVVRGDSAAYFCASSPVTGTGGKEQYFGPGTRLTVT.

The chain joins TRBV7-3 to TRBJ2-1; D is unclear. Germline values: CDR1 SGHTA, CDR2 FQGTGA. Trimming removed 3 bases from V and 9 bases from J, with 12 bases in between. This CDR3 is built from 13 residues. CDR3 DNA sequence: TGTGCCAGCAGCTTTCGACCGGCGCGTGAGCAGTTCTTC. It encodes CASSFRPAREQFF.

DNA for the CDR3: TGTGCCAGCAACCGGGACAGTAATTCACCCCTCCACTTT. This encodes CASNRDSNSPLHF. The chain employs TRBV12-3 or TRBV12-4 and TRBJ1-6; 7 nucleotides align to TRBD1. CDR3 length equals 13 residues. V dropped 7 bases and J dropped 6; count of bases not matched to a gene: 3.

The J gene is TRBJ1-2, the V gene TRBV19; TRBD1 is a possible D gene (6 bases). Trimming shortened V by 6 bases and J by 3 bases, and 11 bases separated the two germline ends. Germline CDR1 LNHDA, CDR2 SQIVND (reference sequence). This CDR3 comprises 13 residues. CDR3 bases: TGTGCCAGTAGGGACAGAGTGGACTATGGCTACACCTTC. It codes for CASRDRVDYGYTF.

This rearrangement joins TRBV6-5 to TRBJ1-5, with 7 bases identical to TRBD1. V gave up 6 bases and J gave up 4 bases; unmatched junction bases: 6. Looked up from germline, CDR1 is MNHEY and CDR2 is SVGAGI. CDR3 length: 14 residues. Here the CDR3 DNA reads TGTGCCAGCAGGTTGAGACAGGGAAATCAGCCCCAGCATTTT. As protein: CASRLRQGNQPQHF.

The chain links TRBV3-1 (or the pseudogene TRBV3-2) to TRBJ2-7; D gene unclear. V lost 4 bases to trimming and J lost 0 bases, with 16 bases between them. Looked up from germline, CDR1 is LGHDT and CDR2 is YNNKEL (reference sequence). There are 16 residues in the CDR3. The CDR3 coding sequence is TGTGCCAGCAGCCGTTCCCGGTTCGGTAACTCCTACGAGCAGTACTTC. It specifies CASSRSRFGNSYEQYF.

This clone was seen a handful of times. V and J are TRBV2 and TRBJ1-5, with a weak D call TRBD1 (6 bases). CDR3 length equals 16 residues. V was shortened by 3 bases and J by 3 bases, with 15 bases between the two germline ends. CDR1 and CDR2 (germline): SNHLY, FYNNEI. CDR3: CASSDRSQGSNQPQHF. For the CDR3, the DNA is TGTGCCAGCAGTGACAGGTCCCAGGGGTCCAATCAGCCCCAGCATTTT.

This clone turned up a few times. V and J are TRBV28 and TRBJ2-7, with unresolved D. The ends were cut back, 5 bases at V and 2 bases at J, with 7 bases in the middle. Looked up from germline, CDR1 is MDHEN and CDR2 is SYDVKM. The CDR3 has 12 residues. CDR3 amino acids: CASSPQAYEQYF. The CDR3 DNA reads as TGTGCCAGCAGTCCCCAAGCCTACGAGCAGTACTTC.

Concerning this clone: Mismatch with germline at one junction end may stem from a read error. The chain employs TRBV28 and TRBJ2-2; D is unresolved. This CDR3 is built from 14 residues. CDR1 is MDHEN, CDR2 SYDVKM, per germline. The CDR3 nucleotides read TGTGGCAGCCTAGGGCAGACGAACACCGGGGAGCTGTTTTTT. As protein: CGSLGQTNTGELFF.

The table lists this clone with a count of one. V and J are TRBV28 and TRBJ1-5, with D perhaps TRBD1 (5 bases). The CDR3 has 13 amino acids. Germline V gene data show CDR1 as MDHEN and CDR2 as SYDVKM. Trimming removed 6 bases from V and 5 bases from J, with 11 bases in between. CDR3 region: CASRTGADQPQHF. The CDR3 nucleotides read TGTGCCAGCAGAACCGGGGCCGATCAGCCCCAGCATTTT.

In DNA form, the CDR3 reads TGTGCCAGCAGCCAAGTGGCGGGAACCTACGAGCAGTACTTC. This gives the protein CASSQVAGTYEQYF. This chain links TRBV3-1 (or the pseudogene TRBV3-2) with TRBJ2-7, with D perhaps TRBD2 (6 bases). The CDR3 runs to 14 residues. Trimming took off 1 base at V and 2 bases at J, with 9 bases between the two ends. Per the germline V gene, CDR1 is LGHDT and CDR2 is YNNKEL (reference sequence).

The table lists this clone with a count of one. This sequence joins TRBV5-1 and TRBJ2-1, with unresolved D. The CDR3 contains 11 residues. Between the trimmed V and J ends, which lost 0 bases and 10 bases, there was a span of 5 bases. Germline CDR1 and CDR2: SGHRS and YFSETQ. CDR3 region: CASSLGVEQFF. The CDR3 DNA is TGCGCCAGCAGCTTGGGCGTCGAGCAGTTCTTC.

The CDR3, as DNA: TGTGCCAGTAGTATAGACCGCAGGGTCAAAAACATTCAGTACTTC. It translates to CASSIDRRVKNIQYF. The chain recombines TRBV19 with TRBJ2-4, with D perhaps matching TRBD1 (5 bases). CDR1 and CDR2 from the germline V gene are LNHDA and SQIVND (reference sequence). The CDR3 loop spans 15 amino acids. The germline V and J ends were trimmed by 0 bases and 3 bases, with 9 bases remaining between them.

The chain couples TRBV6-5 to TRBJ2-7, with unresolved D. The CDR3 has 11 residues. V lost 6 bases, J lost 3 bases, and 6 bases lay in between. Per germline, CDR1 MNHEY and CDR2 SVGAGI. The DNA of the CDR3 is TGTGCCAGCAGAGGAAACTACGAGCAGTACTTC. Protein: CASRGNYEQYF.

This chain links TRBV5-1 with TRBJ2-3, with 11 bases that match TRBD2. The CDR3 length is 15 residues. The germline CDR1 and CDR2 sequences are SGHRS and YFSETQ. Unmatched junction bases numbered 9, after V lost 6 bases and J lost 6 bases. CDR3 in amino acids: CASTTSGSIFDTQYF. CDR3 DNA: TGCGCCAGCACCACTAGCGGGAGTATTTTTGATACGCAGTATTTT.

The gene calls are TRBV4-1 and TRBJ1-4; D gene unclear. The CDR3 is 17 amino acids. The germline CDR1 and CDR2 sequences are MGHRA and YSYEKL. Trimming left V 4 bases short and J 0 bases short, with 15 bases between. The CDR3 sequence is CASSPQTDTATNEKLFF. In nucleotides, the CDR3 is TGCGCCAGCAGCCCACAGACGGATACAGCAACTAATGAAAAACTGTTTTTT.

V usage is TRBV10-3 and J usage is TRBJ2-2, with D perhaps TRBD2 (6 bases). The CDR3 extends over 13 amino acids. Trimming cost V 8 bases and J 0 bases, with 7 bases left between them. CDR1 is ENHRY, CDR2 SYGVKD, per germline. For the CDR3, the DNA is TGTGCCATCCTAGCGACGAACACCGGGGAGCTGTTTTTT. Its protein product is CAILATNTGELFF.

The sample holds one count of this clone. The gene calls are TRBV19 and TRBJ1-2; D is undetermined. CDR1 and CDR2 from the germline V gene are LNHDA and SQIVND (reference sequence). This CDR3 has 15 residues. V shed 3 bases and J shed 2 bases, with 13 bases lying between them. DNA of the CDR3: TGTGCCAGTAGTATTTGGACGGATACGAACTATGGCTACACCTTC. Protein: CASSIWTDTNYGYTF.

The V gene is TRBV14, the J gene TRBJ1-2; TRBD1 aligns across 8 bases. The CDR3 runs 13 residues. Trimming removed 4 bases from V and 6 bases from J; junction bases left unmatched: 4. The V gene's germline CDR1 is SGHDN and CDR2 FVKESK. The CDR3 DNA reads TGTGCCAGCAGCCGGACAGGGTCGGATGGCTACACCTTC. Encoded protein: CASSRTGSDGYTF.

The CDR3 nucleotides read TGTGCCAGCAGCCAAGTCCGTCCTGACAGATCCTACGAGCAGTACTTC. Translating it yields CASSQVRPDRSYEQYF. This sequence joins TRBV3-1 (or the pseudogene TRBV3-2) and TRBJ2-7; the D gene is possibly TRBD1 (5 bases). The CDR3 spans 16 residues. Germline values: CDR1 LGHDT, CDR2 YNNKEL (reference sequence). The ends were cut back, 1 base at V and 1 base at J, with 14 bases in the middle.

This chain links TRBV6-2 or TRBV6-3 with TRBJ1-2; 7 nucleotides align to TRBD1. CDR1 and CDR2 (germline): MNHEY, SVGEGT. The CDR3 consists of 13 residues. V lost 6 bases and J lost 4; bases outside the gene matches: 5. The CDR3 sequence: CASSLGQLYGYTF. In nucleotides, the CDR3 is TGTGCCAGCAGCCTGGGACAGCTCTATGGCTACACCTTC.

This sequence joins TRBV6-5 and TRBJ1-1, with unresolved D. The CDR3 consists of 14 residues. The V gene lost 7 bases and the J gene lost 3 bases, with 15 bases spanning the gap. Germline CDR1 and CDR2: MNHEY and SVGAGI. This chain's CDR3 is CASKNFLRDTEAFF. DNA of the CDR3: TGTGCCAGCAAGAATTTTCTAAGGGACACTGAAGCTTTCTTT.

V and J are TRBV27 and TRBJ1-4; D not resolved. Trimming left V 9 bases short and J 2 bases short, with 13 bases between. The CDR3 spans 14 residues. Per the germline V gene, CDR1 is MNHEY and CDR2 is SMNVEV (reference sequence). The CDR3 coding sequence is TGTGCCAGTTCCCCTTTGAGTACTAATGAAAAACTGTTTTTT. Amino acid sequence: CASSPLSTNEKLFF.

This chain connects TRBV11-2 to TRBJ2-7; TRBD1 is a possible D gene (5 bases). This CDR3 spans 12 amino acids. V dropped 4 bases and J dropped 6 bases, with 10 bases sitting between them. The germline V gene has CDR1 SGHAT and CDR2 FQNNGV. CDR3 in amino acids: CASSSNRIEQYF. Written as DNA, the CDR3 is TGTGCCAGCAGCTCCAACAGGATCGAGCAGTACTTC.

The CDR3 is CASRGQGGFGANVLTF. Here the CDR3 DNA reads TGTGCCAGTCGGGGACAGGGGGGGTTTGGGGCCAACGTCCTGACTTTC. The V gene is TRBV19, the J gene TRBJ2-6; TRBD1 agrees at 11 bases. With V trimmed by 8 bases and J by 3 bases, 6 bases remained unmatched. The germline gives CDR1 LNHDA, CDR2 SQIVND (reference sequence). This CDR3 is 16 amino acids long.

This clone occurred a few times. This chain connects TRBV24-1 to TRBJ1-1; 7 bases fit TRBD1. The CDR3 is 14 residues long. The V gene's germline CDR1 is KGHDR and CDR2 SFDVKD. The V and J ends lost 7 bases and 1 base, in that order; junction bases with no gene match: 5. CDR3 DNA sequence: TGTGCCACCAGAGGCCCAGGGGGGAACACTGAAGCTTTCTTT. It is translated as CATRGPGGNTEAFF.